These 24 T cell receptor beta chains share one sample of origin, sequenced in a study of radiation and T cells in renal cell carcinoma. The protocol was immunoSEQ multiplex PCR, while the TCRdb copy is restricted to in-frame clones and leaves out a portion. Here the sample spans approximately 170,000 clones, 88% being singletons. As for time point: blood 4 weeks post-SBRT, at nephrectomy. Treatment defined: 15 Gy SBRT to primary tumor, nephrectomy 4 weeks later. Specimen: blood, collected from a patient whose treatment included radiotherapy and nephrectomy. The origin of the receptors is a woman between 50 and 59 years old with renal cell carcinoma.

This sequence joins TRBV9 and TRBJ1-5; tentative D call: TRBD1 (6 bases). Trimming shortened V by 5 bases and J by 1 base, and 13 bases separated the two germline ends. CDR3 size: 15 residues. CDR1 SGDLS and CDR2 YYNGEE come from the germline V gene. The CDR3 here is CASSRDGQSNQPQHF. The CDR3 DNA is TGTGCCAGCAGTAGAGATGGACAGAGCAATCAGCCCCAGCATTTT.

The CDR3 sequence: CASSVHPRGGDTEAFF. CDR3 sequence (DNA): TGTGCCAGCAGCGTCCACCCGCGGGGGGGGGACACTGAAGCTTTCTTT. This sequence joins TRBV9 and TRBJ1-1; D is possibly TRBD1 (5 bases). Germline V gene data show CDR1 as SGDLS and CDR2 as YYNGEE. CDR3 length equals 16 residues. V dropped 2 bases and J dropped 3 bases, with 17 bases sitting between them.

This clone was found once. The J gene is TRBJ2-1, the V gene TRBV29-1; D is uncertain. V was shortened by 8 bases and J by 1 base, with 6 bases between the two germline ends. Looked up from germline, CDR1 is SQVTM and CDR2 is ANQGSEA. The CDR3 sequence is 11 residues long. CDR3 DNA sequence: TGCAGCACCGAATCCTACAATGAGCAGTTCTTC. This codes for CSTESYNEQFF.

This clone was seen a handful of times. The chain links TRBV5-4 to TRBJ1-6; 10 nucleotides agree with TRBD1. Germline V lookup: CDR1 SGHNT, CDR2 YYREEE (reference sequence). This CDR3 spans 16 amino acids. J was trimmed by 10 bases and V by 0 bases; bases with no gene match: 7. In DNA, the CDR3 is TGTGCCAGCAGCTTGGGTTACGGGACAGGGGACTCACCCCTCCACTTT. Translated, it gives CASSLGYGTGDSPLHF. The entire variable domain, with the rest obtained from reference TRBV5-4 and TRBJ1-6, is as follows: ETGVTQSPTHLIKTRGQQVTLRCSSQSGHNTVSWYQQALGQGPQFIFQYYREEENGRGNFPPRFSGLQFPNYSSELNVNALELDDSALYLCASSLGYGTGDSPLHFGNGTRLTVT.

The chain is built from TRBV7-9 and TRBJ2-5, with 7 bases lining up with TRBD1. Trimming removed 9 bases from V and 4 bases from J; junction bases left unmatched: 5. This CDR3 has 12 amino acids. The germline V gene has CDR1 SEHNR and CDR2 FQNEAQ (reference sequence). CDR3 nucleotides: TGTGCCAGTGGACAGGTGGGAGAGACCCAGTACTTC. Translation: CASGQVGETQYF. Supplemented by reference TRBV7-9 and TRBJ2-5, the full variable domain reads DTGVSQNPRHKITKRGQNVTFRCDPISEHNRLYWYRQTLGQGPEFLTYFQNEAQLEKSRLLSDRFSAERPKGSFSTLEIQRTEQGDSAMYLCASGQVGETQYFGPGTRLLVL.

This sequence joins TRBV11-2 and TRBJ1-6; D may be TRBD1 (5 bases). Trimming removed 5 bases at V and 5 bases at J, with 13 bases between. Germline CDR1 and CDR2: SGHAT and FQNNGV. The CDR3 is made up of 15 amino acids. The CDR3 protein is CASSPGSGHNSPLHF. Written as DNA, the CDR3 is TGTGCCAGCAGCCCAGGGTCTGGGCATAATTCACCCCTCCACTTT.

The chain is built from TRBV6-1 and TRBJ2-2, with D maybe TRBD1 (6 bases). V was cut by 4 bases and J by 6 bases, with 15 bases left in between. The CDR3 covers 15 residues. Germline V gives CDR1 MNHNS, CDR2 SASEGT. CDR3 amino acids: CASSVFHRESGELFF. In DNA, the CDR3 is TGTGCCAGCAGTGTCTTTCACAGGGAGTCCGGGGAGCTGTTTTTT.

This clone was detected a few times. The chain carries TRBV30 and TRBJ2-2; D perhaps matches TRBD2 (5 bases). Germline CDR1 and CDR2: GTSNPN and SVGIG (reference sequence). The V end was cut by 3 bases, the J end by 5 bases, with 10 bases between. The CDR3 spans 13 residues. The DNA of the CDR3 is TGTGCCTGGAGAGGGAGAAGAACCGGGGAGCTGTTTTTT. Translating gives CAWRGRRTGELFF.

The J gene is TRBJ2-3, the V gene TRBV7-9; D unclear. CDR3 length: 14 residues. CDR1 is SEHNR and CDR2 is FQNEAQ in the germline V gene (reference sequence). The V end lost 4 bases, the J end lost 6 bases, and 14 bases lay between the germline ends. CDR3 in DNA: TGTGCCAGCAGCTCCCGCGGTGCCCCCGATACGCAGTATTTT. It specifies CASSSRGAPDTQYF. Complete variable domain (other parts from reference TRBV7-9 and TRBJ2-3): DTGVSQNPRHKITKRGQNVTFRCDPISEHNRLYWYRQTLGQGPEFLTYFQNEAQLEKSRLLSDRFSAERPKGSFSTLEIQRTEQGDSAMYLCASSSRGAPDTQYFGPGTRLTVL.

V usage is TRBV4-1 and J usage is TRBJ2-2; possible D gene TRBD2, 6 bases. Germline values: CDR1 MGHRA, CDR2 YSYEKL. V lost 1 base and J 6 bases, leaving 9 bases between the germline ends. There are 14 residues in the CDR3. The CDR3 spells CASSQVGGPGELFF. CDR3 DNA sequence: TGCGCCAGCAGCCAAGTCGGGGGACCCGGGGAGCTGTTTTTT.

V and J are TRBV2 and TRBJ1-4; TRBD1 matches 10 bases. CDR1 SNHLY and CDR2 FYNNEI come from the germline V gene. The CDR3 is 15 amino acids. Trimming at V came to 2 bases and at J to 6 bases, leaving 3 bases not matched to a gene. CDR3 DNA: TGTGCCAGCAGTGAATTGGGGACAGGGGATGAAAAACTGTTTTTT. As protein: CASSELGTGDEKLFF.

The genes are TRBV7-9 and TRBJ1-1, with unresolved D. Germline CDR1 and CDR2: SEHNR and FQNEAQ (reference sequence). There are 15 residues in the CDR3. V lost 5 bases and J lost 8, with 21 bases in between. CDR3 sequence (DNA): TGTGCCAGCAGCACACGTGGCGTGATCAGTGGGGAAGCTTTCTTT. Its protein product is CASSTRGVISGEAFF.

This clone occurred once. The chain has TRBV7-2 and TRBJ2-2; 9 nucleotides match TRBD1. From germline, CDR1 is SGHTA and CDR2 FQGNSA. V shed 3 bases and J 5 bases; nucleotides not matched to a gene: 7. CDR3 length: 16 amino acids. The CDR3: CASSFRQGERTGELFF. Written as DNA, the CDR3 is TGTGCCAGCAGCTTCCGACAGGGGGAACGGACCGGGGAGCTGTTTTTT.

As to this clone: This same CDR3 is encoded by further DNA sequences in the sample. The CDR3 is CASSEDRAAYEQYF. CDR3 nucleotides: TGTGCCAGCAGTGAGGACAGGGCCGCCTACGAGCAGTACTTC. This chain links TRBV6-1 with TRBJ2-7; 8 bases map to TRBD1. Trimming at V came to 3 bases and at J to 2 bases, leaving 3 bases not matched to a gene. There are 14 residues in the CDR3. CDR1 is MNHNS, CDR2 SASEGT, per germline.

The genes are TRBV6-1 and TRBJ2-7; TRBD2 matches 9 bases. The CDR3 spans 14 residues. Germline V gene lookup returns CDR1 MNHNS and CDR2 SASEGT. The V gene end was trimmed by 1 base and the J gene end by 3 bases; junction bases not matched to a gene: 1. The CDR3 reads CASSEGLADYEQYF. The CDR3 DNA reads as TGTGCCAGCAGTGAAGGACTAGCGGACTACGAGCAGTACTTC.

This chain connects TRBV19 to TRBJ2-3, with D maybe TRBD1 (6 bases). Trimming pared 3 bases from V and 0 bases from J, leaving 7 bases between. The CDR3 runs to 14 residues. Per the germline V gene, CDR1 is LNHDA and CDR2 is SQIVND (reference sequence). Here the CDR3 reads CASSIDRSTDTQYF. In nucleotides, the CDR3 is TGTGCCAGTAGTATTGACAGGAGCACAGATACGCAGTATTTT.

The rearrangement links TRBV19 to TRBJ2-3; D may correspond to TRBD1 or TRBD2 (5 bases each). The CDR3 is made up of 16 amino acids. The germline V and J ends were trimmed by 5 bases and 4 bases, with 19 bases remaining between them. The V gene's germline CDR1 is LNHDA and CDR2 SQIVND (reference sequence). The CDR3 here is CASSALQERLADTQYF. CDR3 bases: TGTGCCAGTAGTGCACTACAGGAGCGGTTGGCAGATACGCAGTATTTT.

CDR3 sequence reads: CASSQIRVSVGTGANVLTF. For the CDR3, the DNA is TGTGCCAGCAGCCAGATCAGGGTCTCGGTAGGGACTGGGGCCAACGTCCTGACTTTC. This chain joins TRBV14 and TRBJ2-6; possible D gene TRBD1, 5 bases. Germline-derived CDR1 and CDR2 are SGHDN and FVKESK. The CDR3 runs to 19 residues. V was shortened by 3 bases and J by 2 bases, with 20 bases between the two germline ends.

This sequence joins TRBV30 and TRBJ2-1; a weak D match, TRBD1 (6 bases). Trimming left V 3 bases short and J 6 bases short, with 9 bases between. The CDR3 totals 12 residues. Germline assignment: CDR1 GTSNPN and CDR2 SVGIG (reference sequence). As DNA, the CDR3 is TGTGCCTGGAGCTCCAGGGGCAATGAGCAGTTCTTC. Protein product: CAWSSRGNEQFF.

J is TRBJ2-7 and V is TRBV5-6; TRBD1 matches 7 bases. There are 14 residues in the CDR3. V shed 4 bases and J 0 bases; nucleotides not matched to a gene: 4. The germline V gene has CDR1 SGHDT and CDR2 YYEEEE. The CDR3 loop is CASSMGQYSYEQYF. The CDR3 bases are TGTGCCAGCAGCATGGGACAGTACTCCTACGAGCAGTACTTC.

The rearrangement links TRBV30 to TRBJ2-4; 8 bases match TRBD2. Looked up from germline, CDR1 is GTSNPN and CDR2 is SVGIG (reference sequence). This CDR3 has 14 residues. Germline trimming cut 2 bases from V and 5 bases from J; bases unmatched to any gene: 5. The CDR3 sequence: CAWSRRGVQNIQYF. DNA of the CDR3: TGTGCCTGGAGTCGGCGGGGGGTCCAAAACATTCAGTACTTC.

The rearrangement joins TRBV6-1 to TRBJ1-1; a possible D gene is TRBD1 (5 bases). The CDR3 spans 13 residues. V lost 3 bases to trimming and J lost 8 bases, with 13 bases between them. Looked up from germline, CDR1 is MNHNS and CDR2 is SASEGT. The CDR3 sequence: CASSDRWGLEAFF. CDR3 in DNA: TGTGCCAGCAGTGACCGCTGGGGCCTGGAAGCTTTCTTT.

This clone was observed once. V usage is TRBV5-4 and J usage is TRBJ2-2; 8 nucleotides match TRBD1. J lost 1 base, V lost 4 bases, and 3 bases had no gene match. Germline CDR1 reads SGHNT; CDR2 reads YYREEE (reference sequence). The CDR3 loop spans 15 amino acids. CDR3 amino acids: CASSNGTGNTGELFF. In nucleotides, the CDR3 is TGTGCCAGCAGCAACGGGACAGGGAACACCGGGGAGCTGTTTTTT.

The chain is built from TRBV21-1 and TRBJ2-7; whether TRBD2, the table's D call, matches the DNA was not checked. TRBV21-1 is deemed a pseudogene. The CDR3 is 14 residues long. The CDR3 DNA reads TGTGCCAGCAGCAAAGAGCGCAGTTCCTACGAGCAGTACTTC. Translating it yields CASSKERSSYEQYF.